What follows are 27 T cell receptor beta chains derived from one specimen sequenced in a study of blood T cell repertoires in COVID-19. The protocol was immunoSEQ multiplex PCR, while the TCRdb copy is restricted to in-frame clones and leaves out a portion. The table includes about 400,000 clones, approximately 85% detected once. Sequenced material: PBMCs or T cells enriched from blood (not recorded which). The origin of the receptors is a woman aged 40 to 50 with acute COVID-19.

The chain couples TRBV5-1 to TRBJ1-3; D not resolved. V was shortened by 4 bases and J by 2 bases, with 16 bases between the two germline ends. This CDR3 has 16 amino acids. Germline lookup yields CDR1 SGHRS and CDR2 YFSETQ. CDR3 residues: CASSLESTSTGNTIYF. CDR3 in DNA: TGCGCCAGCAGCCTAGAAAGCACGTCGACTGGAAACACCATATATTTT.

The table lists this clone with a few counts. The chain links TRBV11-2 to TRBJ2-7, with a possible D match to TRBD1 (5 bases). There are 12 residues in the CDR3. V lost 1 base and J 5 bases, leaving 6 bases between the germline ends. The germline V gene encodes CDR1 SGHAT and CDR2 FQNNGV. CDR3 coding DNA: TGTGCCAGCAGCTTAGGACAGAACGAGCAGTACTTC. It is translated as CASSLGQNEQYF.

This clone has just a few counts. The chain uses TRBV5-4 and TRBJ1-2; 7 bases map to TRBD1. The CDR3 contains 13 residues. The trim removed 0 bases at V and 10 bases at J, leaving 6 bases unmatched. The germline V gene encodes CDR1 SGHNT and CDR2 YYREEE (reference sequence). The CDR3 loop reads CASSLGQGRNYTF. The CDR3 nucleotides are TGTGCCAGCAGCTTGGGACAGGGTAGAAACTACACCTTC.

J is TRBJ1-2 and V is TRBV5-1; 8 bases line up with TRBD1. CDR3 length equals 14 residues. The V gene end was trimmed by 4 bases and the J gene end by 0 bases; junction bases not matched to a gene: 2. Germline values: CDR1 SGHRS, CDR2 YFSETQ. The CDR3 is CASSGDRPNYGYTF. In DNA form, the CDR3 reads TGCGCCAGCAGCGGGGACAGGCCTAACTATGGCTACACCTTC.

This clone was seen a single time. The CDR3 spells CASSEAIGGYTF. DNA of the CDR3: TGCGCCAGCAGTGAGGCCATCGGGGGCTACACCTTC. The chain employs TRBV10-2 and TRBJ1-2; D is ambiguous. Germline assignment: CDR1 WSHSY and CDR2 SAAADI. Trimming took 2 bases from V and 8 from J, leaving 9 bases between them. The CDR3 spans 12 residues.

CDR3 nucleotide sequence: TGTGCCAGCTCCCTCACTAGCGATCCCTACGAGCAGTACTTC. It translates to CASSLTSDPYEQYF. The chain carries TRBV18 and TRBJ2-7, with 7 positions matching TRBD2. The J segment lost 2 bases and the V segment lost 6 bases, leaving 7 bases of the junction unmatched. Germline assignment: CDR1 KGHSH and CDR2 LQKENI. The CDR3 length is 14 residues. The full variable domain, in which reference TRBV18 and TRBJ2-7 provide the parts outside the CDR3, is NAGVMQNPRHLVRRRGQEARLRCSPMKGHSHVYWYRQLPEEGLKFMVYLQKENIIDESGMPKERFSAEFPKEGPSILRIQQVVRGDSAAYFCASSLTSDPYEQYFGPGTRLTVT.

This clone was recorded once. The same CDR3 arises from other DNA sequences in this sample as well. CDR3 sequence (DNA): TGTGCCAGCAGCCCCCCGGGGGCAGATACGCAGTATTTT. This gives the protein CASSPPGADTQYF. The chain combines TRBV7-9 with TRBJ2-3; D is perhaps TRBD2 (6 bases). The CDR3 has 13 amino acids. Germline lookup yields CDR1 SEHNR and CDR2 FQNEAQ (reference sequence). Trimming took 5 bases from V and 4 from J, leaving 10 bases between them.

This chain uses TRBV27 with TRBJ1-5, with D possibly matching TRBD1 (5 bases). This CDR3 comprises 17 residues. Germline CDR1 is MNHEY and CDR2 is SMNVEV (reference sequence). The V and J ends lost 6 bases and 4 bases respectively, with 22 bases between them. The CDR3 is CASRPRQFGNRNQPQHF. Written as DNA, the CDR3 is TGTGCCAGCAGACCCAGACAGTTTGGGAATCGTAATCAGCCCCAGCATTTT.

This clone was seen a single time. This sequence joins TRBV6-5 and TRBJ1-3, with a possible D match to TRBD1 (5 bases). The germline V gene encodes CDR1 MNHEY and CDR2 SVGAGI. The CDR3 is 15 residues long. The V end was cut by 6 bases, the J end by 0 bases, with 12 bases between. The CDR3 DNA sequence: TGTGCCAGCAGCGACAGCCTGACCTCTGGAAACACCATATATTTT. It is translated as CASSDSLTSGNTIYF.

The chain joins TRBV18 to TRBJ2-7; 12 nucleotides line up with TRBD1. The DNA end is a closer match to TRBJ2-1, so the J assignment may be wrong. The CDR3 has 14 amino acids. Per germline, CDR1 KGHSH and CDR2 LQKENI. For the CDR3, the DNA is TGTGCCAGCTCCCAGGGACAGGGGGCCAATGAGCAGTTCTTC. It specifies CASSQGQGANEQFF.

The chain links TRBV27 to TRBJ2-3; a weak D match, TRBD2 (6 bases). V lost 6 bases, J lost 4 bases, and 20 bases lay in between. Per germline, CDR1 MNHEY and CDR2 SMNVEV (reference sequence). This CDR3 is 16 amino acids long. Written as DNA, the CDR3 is TGTGCCAGCAGAAGAACCCCGGGACCTAGCGCAGATACGCAGTATTTT. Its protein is CASRRTPGPSADTQYF.

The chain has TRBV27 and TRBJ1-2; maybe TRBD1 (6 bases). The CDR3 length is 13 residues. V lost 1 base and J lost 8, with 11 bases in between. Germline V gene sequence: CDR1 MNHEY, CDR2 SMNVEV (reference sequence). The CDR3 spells CASSLYTGSGYTF. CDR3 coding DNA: TGTGCCAGCAGTTTATATACAGGGTCCGGCTACACCTTC.

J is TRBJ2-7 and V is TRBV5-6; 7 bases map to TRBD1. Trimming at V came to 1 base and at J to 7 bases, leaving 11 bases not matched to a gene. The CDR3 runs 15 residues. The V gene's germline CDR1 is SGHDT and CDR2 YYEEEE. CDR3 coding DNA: TGTGCCAGCAGCTTGTCCGACAGGGTAGGGGATGAGCAGTACTTC. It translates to CASSLSDRVGDEQYF.

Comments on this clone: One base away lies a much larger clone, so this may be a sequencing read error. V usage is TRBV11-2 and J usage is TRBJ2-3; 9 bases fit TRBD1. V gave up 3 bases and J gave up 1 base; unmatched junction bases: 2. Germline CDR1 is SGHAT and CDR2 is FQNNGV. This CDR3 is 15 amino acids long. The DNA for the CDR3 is TGTGCCAGCAGCTTCGACAGGGGGGGCACAGATACGCAGTATTTT. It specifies CASSFDRGGTDTQYF.

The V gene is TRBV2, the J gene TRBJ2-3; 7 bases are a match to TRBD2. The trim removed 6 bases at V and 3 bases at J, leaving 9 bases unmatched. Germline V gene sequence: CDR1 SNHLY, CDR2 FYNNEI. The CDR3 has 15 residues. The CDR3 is CASSLLAMGTDTQYF. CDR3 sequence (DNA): TGTGCCAGCAGCCTACTAGCGATGGGGACAGATACGCAGTATTTT.

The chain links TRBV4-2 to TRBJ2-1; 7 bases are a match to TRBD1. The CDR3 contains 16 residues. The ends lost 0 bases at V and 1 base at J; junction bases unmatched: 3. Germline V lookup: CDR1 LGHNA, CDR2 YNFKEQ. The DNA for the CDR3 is TGTGCCAGCAGCCAAGATTGGGACAGATCCTACAATGAGCAGTTCTTC. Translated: CASSQDWDRSYNEQFF.

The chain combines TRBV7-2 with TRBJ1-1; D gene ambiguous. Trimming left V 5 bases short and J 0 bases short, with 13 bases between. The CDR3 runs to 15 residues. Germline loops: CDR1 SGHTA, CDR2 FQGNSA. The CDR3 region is CASSPSTLMNTEAFF. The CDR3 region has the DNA TGTGCCAGCAGCCCGTCGACACTTATGAACACTGAAGCTTTCTTT.

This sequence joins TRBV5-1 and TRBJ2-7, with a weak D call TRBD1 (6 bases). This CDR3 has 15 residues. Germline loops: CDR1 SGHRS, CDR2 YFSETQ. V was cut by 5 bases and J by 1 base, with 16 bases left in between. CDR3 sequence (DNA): TGCGCCAGCAGAAATGGGGGCTCCGGATCCTACGAGCAGTACTTC. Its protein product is CASRNGGSGSYEQYF. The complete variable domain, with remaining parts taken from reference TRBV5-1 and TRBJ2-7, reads KAGVTQTPRYLIKTRGQQVTLSCSPISGHRSVSWYQQTPGQGLQFLFEYFSETQRNKGNFPGRFSGRQFSNSRSEMNVSTLELGDSALYLCASRNGGSGSYEQYFGPGTRLTVT.

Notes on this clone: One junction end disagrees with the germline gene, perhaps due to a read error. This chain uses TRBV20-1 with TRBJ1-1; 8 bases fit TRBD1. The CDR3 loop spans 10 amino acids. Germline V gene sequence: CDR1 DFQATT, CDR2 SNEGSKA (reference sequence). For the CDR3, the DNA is TGCAGCGCGCACAGACAGGGGATAATATTT. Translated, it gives CSAHRQGIIF.

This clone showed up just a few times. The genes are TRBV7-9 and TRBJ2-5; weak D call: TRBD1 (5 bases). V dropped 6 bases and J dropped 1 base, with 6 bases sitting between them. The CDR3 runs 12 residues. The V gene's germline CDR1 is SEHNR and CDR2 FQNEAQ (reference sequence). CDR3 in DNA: TGTGCCAGCAGGGGGCTCCAAGAGACCCAGTACTTC. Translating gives CASRGLQETQYF.

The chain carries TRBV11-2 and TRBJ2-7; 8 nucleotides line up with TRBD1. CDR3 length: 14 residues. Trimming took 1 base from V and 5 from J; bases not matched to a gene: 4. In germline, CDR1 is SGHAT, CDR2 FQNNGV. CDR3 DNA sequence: TGTGCCAGCAGCTTAGGAGTGACAGGGGACGAGCAGTACTTC. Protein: CASSLGVTGDEQYF. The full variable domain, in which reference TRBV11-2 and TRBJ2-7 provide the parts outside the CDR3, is EAGVAQSPRYKIIEKRQSVAFWCNPISGHATLYWYQQILGQGPKLLIQFQNNGVVDDSQLPKDRFSAERLKGVDSTLKIQPAKLEDSAVYLCASSLGVTGDEQYFGPGTRLTVT.

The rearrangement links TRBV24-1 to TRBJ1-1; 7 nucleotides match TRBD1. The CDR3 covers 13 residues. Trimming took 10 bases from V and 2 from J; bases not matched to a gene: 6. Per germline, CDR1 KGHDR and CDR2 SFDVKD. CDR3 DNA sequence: TGTGCCACAAGACAGGGACGAAACACTGAAGCTTTCTTT. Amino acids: CATRQGRNTEAFF.

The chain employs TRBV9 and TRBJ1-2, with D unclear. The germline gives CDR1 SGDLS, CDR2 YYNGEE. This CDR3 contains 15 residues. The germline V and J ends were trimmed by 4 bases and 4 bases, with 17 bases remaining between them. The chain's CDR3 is CASSPLQRRAYGYTF. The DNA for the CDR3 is TGTGCCAGCAGCCCCCTTCAGAGGAGGGCCTATGGCTACACCTTC. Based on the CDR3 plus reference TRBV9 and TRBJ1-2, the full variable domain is DSGVTQTPKHLITATGQRVTLRCSPRSGDLSVYWYQQSLDQGLQFLIQYYNGEERAKGNILERFSAQQFPDLHSELNLSSLELGDSALYFCASSPLQRRAYGYTFGSGTRLTVV.

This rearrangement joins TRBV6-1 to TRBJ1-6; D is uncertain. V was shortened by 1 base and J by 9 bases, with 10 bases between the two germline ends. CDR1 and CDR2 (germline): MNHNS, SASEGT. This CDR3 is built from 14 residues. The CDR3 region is CASSEVQVISPLHF. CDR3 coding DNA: TGTGCCAGCAGTGAAGTCCAGGTGATTTCACCCCTCCACTTT.

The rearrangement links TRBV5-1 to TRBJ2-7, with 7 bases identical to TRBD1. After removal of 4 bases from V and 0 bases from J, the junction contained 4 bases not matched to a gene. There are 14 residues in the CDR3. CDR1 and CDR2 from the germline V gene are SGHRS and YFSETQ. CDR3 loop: CASSREGASYEQYF. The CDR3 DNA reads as TGCGCCAGCAGCCGTGAGGGGGCCTCCTACGAGCAGTACTTC.

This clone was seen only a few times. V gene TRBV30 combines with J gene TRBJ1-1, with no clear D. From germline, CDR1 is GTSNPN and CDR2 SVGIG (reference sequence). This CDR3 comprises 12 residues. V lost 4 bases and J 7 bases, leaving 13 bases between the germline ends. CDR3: CAWIPRPGEAFF. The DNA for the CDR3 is TGTGCCTGGATCCCAAGGCCGGGTGAAGCTTTCTTT. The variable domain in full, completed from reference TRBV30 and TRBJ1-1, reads SQTIHQWPATLVQPVGSPLSLECTVEGTSNPNLYWYRQAAGRGLQLLFYSVGIGQISSEVPQNLSASRPQDRQFILSSKKLLLSDSGFYLCAWIPRPGEAFFGQGTRLTVV.

The CDR3 region is CASSSRGLGLFGEKLFF. CDR3 coding DNA: TGTGCCAGCAGCTCAAGGGGGCTGGGTCTCTTCGGTGAAAAACTGTTTTTT. The J gene is TRBJ1-4, the V gene TRBV7-6; 7 bases align to TRBD1. The CDR3 sequence is 17 residues long. V shed 4 bases, J shed 7 bases, and the junction held 15 bases outside the gene matches. Germline V lookup: CDR1 SGHVS, CDR2 FNYEAQ.